This T cell receptor (beta chain) was obtained from a study of blood T cell repertoires in COVID-19. Assay used: immunoSEQ multiplex PCR; TCRdb lists only in-frame clones, some missing. This table has hundreds of thousands of clones, roughly 89% appearing once. The sequencing input was peripheral blood. This TCR was sampled from a woman in her thirties with active or convalescent COVID-19.

CDR3 in amino acids: CASTRATNEKLFF. DNA for the CDR3: TGTGCCAGTACCAGGGCAACTAATGAAAAACTGTTTTTT. This sequence joins TRBV19 and TRBJ1-4; weak D call: TRBD1 (5 bases). CDR1 LNHDA and CDR2 SQIVND come from the germline V gene (reference sequence). V was clipped by 7 bases and J by 0 bases, with 6 bases between them. The CDR3 runs 13 residues.